This TCR beta chain comes out of a study of T cells in tumors and immune-related adverse events (dated by TCRdb to the early 2020s). Of note for this clone: Its binding antigen is unknown. The sample holds no much larger clone one base away, and base qualities are not on file.

Using the immunoSEQ assay, the TCR beta locus was amplified and sequenced, producing bulk TCR Vbeta CDR3 data. The original pipeline was this. CDR3s were excluded if they were non-productive, were shorter than 7 amino acids, or did not start with C or end with F/W. Analysis was limited to specimens with at least 1000 reads, and clonotypes were defined at the amino acid level. Clonality was computed as 1 minus Pielou's evenness. Library sizes were equalized by abundance-weighted random subsampling with replacement, which was repeated 100 times so that 95% confidence intervals could be reported. The Morisita overlap index was used to quantify repertoire overlap, and the top 40 clones in each specimen were examined for overlap with the irAE. TCRdb took over this immuneACCESS table, retaining in-frame rearrangements with V and J assigned. Such tables are incomplete; in checked studies, under half of the missing clones stem from an unresolved V gene, and the remainder is unexplained. The DNA gave D and trimming, while V, J and clone size come from that table. The sample has 6,500 to 8,500 clones on record, around 94% of them singletons. Around 2.3% of the sample rests with the top ten.

V trim: 4 bases; J trim: 8 bases; unmatched bases: 7. CDR1 SEHNR and CDR2 FQNEAQ were looked up in the germline V gene (reference sequence). The cysteine opens and the phenylalanine closes a CDR3 of 13 amino acids. The retained sequence is limited to the CDR3, 39 bases, with the frame set at the first base. The treatment or condition label on this specimen signifies: nivolumab (PD-1 blockade) given before sampling. The DNeasy Blood and Tissue Kit was used to extract DNA from formalin-fixed paraffin-embedded specimens. The clonotype originates from a female donor with metastatic renal cell carcinoma. The material was lymph node tissue, obtained from a patient treated with anti-PD-1 therapy. The rearrangement combines TRBV7-9 with TRBJ1-1, with 7 central nucleotides matching TRBD1. The nucleotide sequence is TGTGCCAGCAGCTGGGGGGGACAGCCAGAAGCTTTCTTT. Its product reads: CASSWGGQPEAFF.